The 28 T cell receptor beta chains presented below share a single source sample, sequenced in a study of control samples from healthy donors and cancer patients. Produced via immunoSEQ multiplex PCR; TCRdb's table is partial and in-frame only. Of about 79,000 clones in the sample, over 85% were seen once. The material sequenced was PBMCs. Receptors originate from a woman between 40 and 50 years old with lung cancer.

Remarks on this clone: Relative to the germline gene, one junction end is altered; a read error may explain this. The same CDR3 also results from other DNA sequences found in this sample. This chain uses TRBV7-3 with TRBJ2-1; TRBD2 matches at 7 bases. Germline V gene data show CDR1 as SGHTA and CDR2 as FQGTGA. This CDR3 comprises 15 residues. The CDR3 DNA follows: TGTGCCAGTAGCTTAATCGGCGGGGGCTACAATGAGCAGTTCTTC. It encodes CASSLIGGGYNEQFF.

The genes are TRBV30 and TRBJ1-1; weak D call: TRBD1 (6 bases). Germline CDR1 is GTSNPN and CDR2 is SVGIG (reference sequence). CDR3 length: 11 amino acids. The V end lost 5 bases, the J end lost 5 bases, and 9 bases lay between the germline ends. The CDR3 is CAWEGGTEAFF. The CDR3 nucleotides read TGTGCCTGGGAGGGGGGGACTGAAGCTTTCTTT.

This clone has more than one count but fewer than ten. The chain joins TRBV27 to TRBJ2-7; TRBD2 might be the D (7 bases). The CDR3 runs to 15 residues. Germline CDR1 and CDR2: MNHEY and SMNVEV (reference sequence). V dropped 0 bases and J dropped 3 bases, with 12 bases sitting between them. CDR3 coding DNA: TGTGCCAGCAGTTTATCAGGGGGGGGTGGCTACGAGCAGTACTTC. This gives the protein CASSLSGGGGYEQYF.

This sequence joins TRBV6-6 and TRBJ1-2; weak D call: TRBD1 (5 bases). CDR1 and CDR2 from the germline V gene are MNHNY and SVGAGI (reference sequence). The CDR3 contains 14 residues. Trimming left V 6 bases short and J 2 bases short, with 13 bases between. The CDR3 is CASRDRVLNYGYTF. As DNA, the CDR3 is TGTGCCAGCAGAGACAGAGTTCTGAACTATGGCTACACCTTC.

The rearrangement joins TRBV29-1 to TRBJ1-2, with 7 bases matching TRBD1. V lost 6 bases and J lost 4; bases outside the gene matches: 17. CDR1 and CDR2 (germline): SQVTM, ANQGSEA. The CDR3 covers 16 residues. The CDR3 spells CSVDGTAPTNLYGYTF. The CDR3 nucleotides are TGCAGCGTGGACGGGACAGCCCCTACAAACCTCTATGGCTACACCTTC. The whole variable domain, filled in from reference TRBV29-1 and TRBJ1-2, reads SAVISQKPSRDICQRGTSLTIQCQVDSQVTMMFWYRQQPGQSLTLIATANQGSEATYESGFVIDKFPISRPNLTFSTLTVSNMSPEDSSIYLCSVDGTAPTNLYGYTFGSGTRLTVV.

This chain uses TRBV11-2 with TRBJ1-1; the D is unclear. The germline V gene has CDR1 SGHAT and CDR2 FQNNGV. The V end was cut by 4 bases, the J end by 11 bases, with 14 bases between. The CDR3 loop spans 12 amino acids. In DNA, the CDR3 is TGTGCCAGCAGCTCCCCGTCGGGTCGGGCTTTCTTT. As protein: CASSSPSGRAFF.

The chain uses TRBV4-1 and TRBJ2-3; 11 bases agree with TRBD2. From germline, CDR1 is MGHRA and CDR2 YSYEKL. V lost 5 bases to trimming and J lost 4 bases; unmatched junction nucleotides: 5. The length of the CDR3 is 15 residues. The CDR3 DNA reads as TGCGCCAGCAGCGGTAGCGGGGGGGCGGCAGATACGCAGTATTTT. Translated, it gives CASSGSGGAADTQYF.

The gene calls are TRBV9 and TRBJ2-1, with D tentatively TRBD2 (5 bases). The CDR3 is 18 amino acids. Germline V lookup: CDR1 SGDLS, CDR2 YYNGEE. V was trimmed by 1 base and J by 0 bases, leaving 17 bases between them. Here the CDR3 reads CASSVPNDEGSSYNEQFF. DNA of the CDR3: TGTGCCAGCAGCGTACCCAACGATGAAGGGAGCTCCTACAATGAGCAGTTCTTC.

The chain is built from TRBV6-1 and TRBJ1-2; D unresolved. With 3 bases removed from V and 0 bases from J, the gap between germline ends came to 14 bases. This CDR3 contains 16 residues. Germline-derived CDR1 and CDR2 are MNHNS and SASEGT. In DNA, the CDR3 is TGTGCCAGCAGTGATCTGGTGGTCGGGACTAACTATGGCTACACCTTC. Residues: CASSDLVVGTNYGYTF.

The chain employs TRBV5-4 and TRBJ1-6, with 8 positions matching TRBD1. Germline V gene lookup returns CDR1 SGHNT and CDR2 YYREEE (reference sequence). Trimming at V came to 6 bases and at J to 5 bases, leaving 10 bases not matched to a gene. The CDR3 covers 16 residues. The CDR3 region has the DNA TGTGCCAGCACCGCCTTTCAGGGGGCTAATAATTCACCCCTCCACTTT. As protein: CASTAFQGANNSPLHF.

The sample holds one count of this clone. The V call is TRBV18, the J call TRBJ2-3; 15 nucleotides match TRBD2. The V gene's germline CDR1 is KGHSH and CDR2 LQKENI. Germline trimming cut 2 bases from V and 2 bases from J; bases unmatched to any gene: 5. CDR3 length: 18 amino acids. Written as DNA, the CDR3 is TGTGCCAGCTCACCATCCGGGACTAGCGGGGGGTCCACAGATACGCAGTATTTT. Amino acid sequence: CASSPSGTSGGSTDTQYF.

This clone was found a few times. In nucleotides, the CDR3 is TGTGCCAGCAGCTTGGGGAGTATCAATCAGCCCCAGCATTTT. Its protein product is CASSLGSINQPQHF. The rearrangement links TRBV5-6 to TRBJ1-5; D is unclear. V was clipped by 0 bases and J by 3 bases, with 7 bases between them. The V gene's germline CDR1 is SGHDT and CDR2 YYEEEE. CDR3 size: 14 residues.

The V gene is TRBV4-1, the J gene TRBJ2-1; D is undetermined. The length of the CDR3 is 15 residues. Germline V gene data show CDR1 as MGHRA and CDR2 as YSYEKL. Trimming left V 4 bases short and J 0 bases short, with 10 bases between. The CDR3 is CASSPLTDSYNEQFF. CDR3 nucleotide sequence: TGCGCCAGCAGCCCCTTGACGGACTCCTACAATGAGCAGTTCTTC.

The chain has TRBV19 and TRBJ1-5; D possibly corresponds to TRBD1 (6 bases). With 8 bases removed from V and 7 bases from J, the gap between germline ends came to 18 bases. This CDR3 region has 14 residues. Per the germline V gene, CDR1 is LNHDA and CDR2 is SQIVND (reference sequence). Written as DNA, the CDR3 is TGTGCCAGTCGAGAGACAGGATACGCACAGCCCCAGCATTTT. Amino acids: CASRETGYAQPQHF.

The chain is built from TRBV19 and TRBJ2-4; D is possibly TRBD2 (6 bases). The CDR3 extends over 12 amino acids. Germline V gives CDR1 LNHDA, CDR2 SQIVND (reference sequence). The ends were cut back, 8 bases at V and 13 bases at J, with 18 bases in the middle. CDR3: CASSSRRESQYF. As DNA, the CDR3 is TGTGCCAGTTCTTCCCGTCGGGAGAGCCAGTACTTC.

The count of this clone is one. This sequence joins TRBV27 and TRBJ1-3, with D unclear. Trimming stripped 3 bases from V and 4 bases from J, with 10 bases between. This CDR3 is built from 14 residues. Germline values: CDR1 MNHEY, CDR2 SMNVEV (reference sequence). CDR3 sequence: CASSFIGPGNTIYF. In DNA form, the CDR3 reads TGTGCCAGCAGTTTTATAGGGCCCGGAAACACCATATATTTT.

This clone was found once. The chain uses TRBV7-2 and TRBJ2-3; 10 bases match TRBD2. Looked up from germline, CDR1 is SGHTA and CDR2 is FQGNSA. This CDR3 has 15 amino acids. J gave up 6 bases and V 3 bases, and 6 bases lay outside the gene matches. The CDR3: CASSLTSGRHDTQYF. The CDR3 bases are TGTGCCAGCAGCTTGACTAGCGGGCGTCACGATACGCAGTATTTT.

The gene calls are TRBV29-1 and TRBJ2-1; D not resolved. CDR3 length equals 14 residues. V lost 1 base and J 6 bases, leaving 13 bases between the germline ends. Germline CDR1 is SQVTM and CDR2 is ANQGSEA. The CDR3 DNA sequence: TGCAGCGTTGAAGCACACTCGGTAGGCAATGAGCAGTTCTTC. The encoded protein is CSVEAHSVGNEQFF.

The chain recombines TRBV27 with TRBJ1-1; TRBD1 agrees at 7 bases. Germline CDR1 reads MNHEY; CDR2 reads SMNVEV (reference sequence). V was clipped by 0 bases and J by 0 bases; unmatched bases: 1. This CDR3 is built from 15 residues. The CDR3 region has the DNA TGTGCCAGCAGTTTATCGCAGGGGGTGAACACTGAAGCTTTCTTT. Translation gives CASSLSQGVNTEAFF.

The chain carries TRBV6-1 and TRBJ2-6, with TRBD1 as a possible D gene (6 bases). V was pared by 3 bases and J by 2 bases, with 14 bases between. The CDR3 loop spans 17 amino acids. The germline V gene encodes CDR1 MNHNS and CDR2 SASEGT. The CDR3 nucleotides read TGTGCCAGCAGTGACGGGACAAAAATCACTGGGGCCAACGTCCTGACTTTC. Translated: CASSDGTKITGANVLTF.

The chain is built from TRBV6-5 and TRBJ1-5; 7 nucleotides match TRBD1. With 6 bases clipped from V and 1 base from J, the junction kept 6 bases outside the gene matches. The CDR3 spans 15 residues. Germline assignment: CDR1 MNHEY and CDR2 SVGAGI. In nucleotides, the CDR3 is TGTGCCAGCAGCCGGGAGGGGGCGAGCAATCAGCCCCAGCATTTT. It is translated as CASSREGASNQPQHF.

The J gene is TRBJ2-5, the V gene TRBV6-5, with D perhaps TRBD1 or TRBD2 (5 bases each). The CDR3 is 14 residues long. Trimming took 4 bases from V and 5 from J, leaving 14 bases between them. Germline CDR1 reads MNHEY; CDR2 reads SVGAGI. The CDR3 protein is CASSSSSWGETQYF. In DNA form, the CDR3 reads TGTGCCAGCAGTTCGTCCTCCTGGGGGGAGACCCAGTACTTC.

The chain has TRBV12-5 and TRBJ1-1; 8 bases map to TRBD1. From germline, CDR1 is LGHNT and CDR2 FRNRAP. The ends lost 0 bases at V and 6 bases at J; junction bases unmatched: 9. The CDR3 loop spans 16 amino acids. The CDR3 DNA reads as TGTGCTAGTGGTTTGGTAAACCAGGGGGCTAGGGCTGAAGCTTTCTTT. Translated: CASGLVNQGARAEAFF.

V is TRBV7-9 and J is TRBJ1-1, with D possibly TRBD1 on 5 matching bases. Germline V gene sequence: CDR1 SEHNR, CDR2 FQNEAQ (reference sequence). The V end lost 4 bases, the J end lost 4 bases, and 16 bases lay between the germline ends. This CDR3 contains 15 residues. The CDR3 reads CASSSRVLGGTEAFF. The DNA for the CDR3 is TGTGCCAGCAGCTCTCGGGTCCTGGGGGGCACTGAAGCTTTCTTT.

This clone was picked up a small number of times. The V and J genes are TRBV3-1 (or the pseudogene TRBV3-2) and TRBJ2-1; 8 bases agree with TRBD1. V was clipped by 6 bases and J by 7 bases; unmatched bases: 5. CDR3 length equals 13 residues. Per germline, CDR1 LGHDT and CDR2 YNNKEL (reference sequence). CDR3 coding DNA: TGTGCCAGCAGACAGGGGGTCACGAATGAGCAGTTCTTC. It codes for CASRQGVTNEQFF.

The chain recombines TRBV3-1 (or the pseudogene TRBV3-2) with TRBJ2-1; TRBD1 aligns across 7 bases. This CDR3 has 16 amino acids. Germline V gives CDR1 LGHDT, CDR2 YNNKEL (reference sequence). The V segment lost 6 bases and the J segment 0 bases; nucleotides outside the gene matches: 8. CDR3 region: CASRLDRVGSYNEQFF. For the CDR3, the DNA is TGTGCCAGCAGGCTTGACAGGGTTGGCTCCTACAATGAGCAGTTCTTC.

The rearrangement joins TRBV6-5 to TRBJ1-4, with 8 bases matching TRBD1. Germline V gene data show CDR1 as MNHEY and CDR2 as SVGAGI. The ends lost 4 bases at V and 8 bases at J; junction bases unmatched: 12. This CDR3 spans 16 amino acids. CDR3 in amino acids: CASSSPWGTGNEKLFF. In DNA form, the CDR3 reads TGTGCCAGCAGTTCGCCGTGGGGGACAGGAAACGAAAAACTGTTTTTT.

The J gene is TRBJ2-2, the V gene TRBV5-1, with 7 bases lining up with TRBD1. Germline V lookup: CDR1 SGHRS, CDR2 YFSETQ. The CDR3 is made up of 14 amino acids. With V trimmed by 0 bases and J by 7 bases, 3 bases remained unmatched. The CDR3 nucleotides read TGCGCCAGCAGCTTGGACAGGGGAAACGGGGAGCTGTTTTTT. This encodes CASSLDRGNGELFF.